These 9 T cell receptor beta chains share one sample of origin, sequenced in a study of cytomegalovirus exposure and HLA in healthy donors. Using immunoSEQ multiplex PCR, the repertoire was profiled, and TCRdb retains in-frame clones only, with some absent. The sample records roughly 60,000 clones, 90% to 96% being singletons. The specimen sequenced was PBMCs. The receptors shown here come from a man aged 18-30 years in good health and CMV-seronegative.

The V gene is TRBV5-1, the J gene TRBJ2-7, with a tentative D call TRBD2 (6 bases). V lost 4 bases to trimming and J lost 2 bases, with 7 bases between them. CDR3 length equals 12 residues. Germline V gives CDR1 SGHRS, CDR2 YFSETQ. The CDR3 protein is CASSREPYEQYF. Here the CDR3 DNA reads TGCGCCAGCAGCCGGGAGCCCTACGAGCAGTACTTC.

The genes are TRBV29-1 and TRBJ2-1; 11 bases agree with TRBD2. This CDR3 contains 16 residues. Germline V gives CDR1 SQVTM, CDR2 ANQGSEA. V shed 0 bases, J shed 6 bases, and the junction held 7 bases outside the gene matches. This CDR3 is CSVEDSLAGEGNEQFF. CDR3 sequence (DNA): TGCAGCGTTGAAGATTCACTAGCGGGAGAAGGCAATGAGCAGTTCTTC.

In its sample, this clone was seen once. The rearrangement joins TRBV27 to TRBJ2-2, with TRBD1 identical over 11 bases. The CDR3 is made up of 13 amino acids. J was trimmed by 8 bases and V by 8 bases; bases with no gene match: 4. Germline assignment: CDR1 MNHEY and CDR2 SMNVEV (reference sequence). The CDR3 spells CASGTGGSGELFF. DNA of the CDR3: TGTGCCAGCGGGACAGGGGGGTCGGGGGAGCTGTTTTTT.

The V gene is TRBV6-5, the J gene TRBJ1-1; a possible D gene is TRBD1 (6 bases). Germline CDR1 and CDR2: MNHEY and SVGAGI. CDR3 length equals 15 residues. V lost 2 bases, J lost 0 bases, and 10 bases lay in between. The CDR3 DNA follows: TGTGCCAGCAGTTACGGCAGGGGTCTGAACACTGAAGCTTTCTTT. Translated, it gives CASSYGRGLNTEAFF.

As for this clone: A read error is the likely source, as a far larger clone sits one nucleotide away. The CDR3 region has the DNA TGTGCCAGCAGTTACTCCGGGACAGGGGCCTACGAGCAGTACTTC. Translated: CASSYSGTGAYEQYF. The chain employs TRBV27 and TRBJ2-7; 10 nucleotides agree with TRBD1. Germline loops: CDR1 MNHEY, CDR2 SMNVEV (reference sequence). CDR3 length equals 15 residues. J was trimmed by 2 bases and V by 4 bases; bases with no gene match: 5.

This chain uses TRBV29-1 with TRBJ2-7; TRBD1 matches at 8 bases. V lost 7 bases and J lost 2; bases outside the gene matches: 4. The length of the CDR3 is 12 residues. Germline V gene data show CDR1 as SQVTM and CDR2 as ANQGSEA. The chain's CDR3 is CSAWTGTYEQYF. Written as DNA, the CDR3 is TGCAGCGCCTGGACAGGGACCTACGAGCAGTACTTC.

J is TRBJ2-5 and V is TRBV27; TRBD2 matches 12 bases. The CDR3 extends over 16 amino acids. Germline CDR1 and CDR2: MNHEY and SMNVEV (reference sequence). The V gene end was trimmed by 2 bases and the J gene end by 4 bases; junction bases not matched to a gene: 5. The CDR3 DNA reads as TGTGCCAGCAGTTTAGCTGCTAGCGGGAGGGGAGAGACCCAGTACTTC. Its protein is CASSLAASGRGETQYF.

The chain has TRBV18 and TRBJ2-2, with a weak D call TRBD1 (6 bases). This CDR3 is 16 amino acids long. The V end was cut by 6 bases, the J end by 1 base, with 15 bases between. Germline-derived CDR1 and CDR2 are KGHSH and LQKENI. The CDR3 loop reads CASSSTWGQNTGELFF. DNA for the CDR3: TGTGCCAGCTCTTCTACATGGGGGCAGAACACCGGGGAGCTGTTTTTT. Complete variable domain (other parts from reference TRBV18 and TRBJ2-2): NAGVMQNPRHLVRRRGQEARLRCSPMKGHSHVYWYRQLPEEGLKFMVYLQKENIIDESGMPKERFSAEFPKEGPSILRIQQVVRGDSAAYFCASSSTWGQNTGELFFGEGSRLTVL.

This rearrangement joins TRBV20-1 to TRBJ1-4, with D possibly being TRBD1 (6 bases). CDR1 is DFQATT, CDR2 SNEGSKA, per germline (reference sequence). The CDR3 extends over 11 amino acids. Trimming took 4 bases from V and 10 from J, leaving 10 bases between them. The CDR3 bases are TGCAGTGCTAAGGACAGTCGAAAACTGTTTTTT. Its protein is CSAKDSRKLFF.